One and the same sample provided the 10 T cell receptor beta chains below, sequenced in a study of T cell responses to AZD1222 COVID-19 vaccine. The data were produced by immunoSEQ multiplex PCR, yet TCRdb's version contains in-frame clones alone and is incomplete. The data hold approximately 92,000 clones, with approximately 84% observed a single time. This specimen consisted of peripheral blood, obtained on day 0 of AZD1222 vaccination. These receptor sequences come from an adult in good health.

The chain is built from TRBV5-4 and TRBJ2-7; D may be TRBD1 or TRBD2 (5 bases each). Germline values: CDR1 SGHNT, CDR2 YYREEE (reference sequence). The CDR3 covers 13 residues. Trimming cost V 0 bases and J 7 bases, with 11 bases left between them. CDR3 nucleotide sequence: TGTGCCAGCAGCTTGGTTGGGGGTCAAGAGCAGTACTTC. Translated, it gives CASSLVGGQEQYF. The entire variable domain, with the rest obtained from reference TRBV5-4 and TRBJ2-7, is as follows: ETGVTQSPTHLIKTRGQQVTLRCSSQSGHNTVSWYQQALGQGPQFIFQYYREEENGRGNFPPRFSGLQFPNYSSELNVNALELDDSALYLCASSLVGGQEQYFGPGTRLTVT.

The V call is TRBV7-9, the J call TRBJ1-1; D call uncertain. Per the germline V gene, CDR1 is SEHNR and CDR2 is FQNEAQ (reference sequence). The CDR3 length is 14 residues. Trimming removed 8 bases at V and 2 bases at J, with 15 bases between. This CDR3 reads CASRKTMANTEAFF. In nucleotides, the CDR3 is TGTGCCAGCCGAAAGACGATGGCAAACACTGAAGCTTTCTTT.

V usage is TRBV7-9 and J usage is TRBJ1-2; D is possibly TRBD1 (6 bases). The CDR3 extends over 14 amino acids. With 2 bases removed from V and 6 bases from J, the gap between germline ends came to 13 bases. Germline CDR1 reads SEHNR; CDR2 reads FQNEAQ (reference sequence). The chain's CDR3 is CASSLQSGANGYTF. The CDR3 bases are TGTGCCAGCAGCTTACAATCAGGGGCGAATGGCTACACCTTC.

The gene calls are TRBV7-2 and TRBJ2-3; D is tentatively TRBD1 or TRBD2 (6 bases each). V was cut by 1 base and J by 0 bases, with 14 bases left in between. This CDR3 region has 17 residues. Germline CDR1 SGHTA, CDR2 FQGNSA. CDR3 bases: TGTGCCAGCAGCTTAGTGCTTCCGGGGGCTAGCACAGATACGCAGTATTTT. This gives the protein CASSLVLPGASTDTQYF.

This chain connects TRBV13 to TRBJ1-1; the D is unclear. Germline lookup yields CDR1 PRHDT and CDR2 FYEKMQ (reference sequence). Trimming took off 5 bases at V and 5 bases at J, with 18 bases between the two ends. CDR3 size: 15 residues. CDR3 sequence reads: CASSPRGFRDTEAFF. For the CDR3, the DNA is TGTGCCAGCAGCCCCCGTGGATTTAGGGATACTGAAGCTTTCTTT.

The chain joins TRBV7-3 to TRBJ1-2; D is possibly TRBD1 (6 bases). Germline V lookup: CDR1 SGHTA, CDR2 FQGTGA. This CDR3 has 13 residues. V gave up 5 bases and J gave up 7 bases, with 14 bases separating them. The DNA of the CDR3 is TGTGCCAGCAGCCCGGACAGTCTGAGTGGCTACACCTTC. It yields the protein CASSPDSLSGYTF.

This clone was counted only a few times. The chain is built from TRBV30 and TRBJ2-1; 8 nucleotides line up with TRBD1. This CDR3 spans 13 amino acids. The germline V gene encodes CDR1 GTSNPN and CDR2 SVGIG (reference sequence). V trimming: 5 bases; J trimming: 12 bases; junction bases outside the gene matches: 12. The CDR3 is CAWGPGGSPLQFF. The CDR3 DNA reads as TGTGCCTGGGGTCCAGGGGGCTCGCCTTTGCAGTTCTTC.

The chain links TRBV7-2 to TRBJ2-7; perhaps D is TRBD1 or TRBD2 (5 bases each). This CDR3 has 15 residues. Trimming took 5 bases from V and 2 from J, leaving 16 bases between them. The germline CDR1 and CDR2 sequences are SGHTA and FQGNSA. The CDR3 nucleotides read TGTGCCAGCAGCCGCGTGGGGGATAGGGCCTACGAGCAGTACTTC. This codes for CASSRVGDRAYEQYF. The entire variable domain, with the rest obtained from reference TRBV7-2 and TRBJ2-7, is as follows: GAGVSQSPSNKVTEKGKDVELRCDPISGHTALYWYRQSLGQGLEFLIYFQGNSAPDKSGLPSDRFSAERTGGSVSTLTIQRTQQEDSAVYLCASSRVGDRAYEQYFGPGTRLTVT.

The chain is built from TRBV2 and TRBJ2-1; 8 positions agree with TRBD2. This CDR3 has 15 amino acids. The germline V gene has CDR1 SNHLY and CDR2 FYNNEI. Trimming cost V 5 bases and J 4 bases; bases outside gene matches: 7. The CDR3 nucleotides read TGTGCCAGCAGTTCTATAGCGGGACCATACAATGAGCAGTTCTTC. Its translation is CASSSIAGPYNEQFF.

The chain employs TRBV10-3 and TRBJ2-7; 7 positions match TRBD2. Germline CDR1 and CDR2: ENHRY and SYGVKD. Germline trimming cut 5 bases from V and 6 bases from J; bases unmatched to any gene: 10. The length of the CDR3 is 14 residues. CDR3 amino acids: CAISTPGLSSEQYF. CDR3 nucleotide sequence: TGTGCCATCAGTACCCCGGGACTATCGTCCGAGCAGTACTTC.